The 22 T cell receptor beta chains below all came from one sample that was sequenced in a study of cytomegalovirus exposure and HLA in healthy donors. Primers: 60 Vbeta forward and 13 Jbeta reverse. TCRdb keeps only in-frame clones here, not all; method: immunoSEQ multiplex PCR. The sample carries 90,000 to 110,000 clones, around 80% recorded once. Sequences were obtained from PBMCs. These receptors were obtained from a man aged 25 to 45 in good health and CMV-seronegative.

The CDR3 is CASSQTSGAYEQYF. CDR3 DNA sequence: TGTGCCAGCAGCCAGACTAGCGGGGCCTACGAGCAGTACTTC. The chain is built from TRBV4-2 and TRBJ2-7; 11 nucleotides line up with TRBD2. Losses at the gene ends were 3 bases for V and 2 bases for J; bases not matched to a gene: 0. The CDR3 is made up of 14 amino acids. Germline CDR1 LGHNA, CDR2 YNFKEQ.

The genes are TRBV4-1 and TRBJ1-1, with a weak D call TRBD1 (5 bases). V lost 1 base and J lost 3, with 9 bases in between. In germline, CDR1 is MGHRA, CDR2 YSYEKL. CDR3 length equals 14 residues. CDR3 amino acids: CASSQGRVDTEAFF. In DNA form, the CDR3 reads TGCGCCAGCAGCCAAGGCAGGGTAGACACTGAAGCTTTCTTT.

This clone was seen once. The V call is TRBV10-3, the J call TRBJ2-1; 10 bases are a match to TRBD2. Germline CDR1 reads ENHRY; CDR2 reads SYGVKD. The length of the CDR3 is 15 residues. V lost 0 bases and J lost 15; bases outside the gene matches: 11. The CDR3 is CAISESSTSGDRRFF. The CDR3 DNA follows: TGTGCCATCAGTGAGTCTAGTACTAGCGGGGATCGGCGGTTCTTC.

The chain couples TRBV7-2 to TRBJ1-2, with a possible D match to TRBD1 (6 bases). CDR1 and CDR2 from the germline V gene are SGHTA and FQGNSA. The CDR3 consists of 15 residues. V was clipped by 2 bases and J by 1 base, with 11 bases between them. Written as DNA, the CDR3 is TGTGCCAGCAGCTTAAGACAGGAGGATAACTATGGCTACACCTTC. Translating it yields CASSLRQEDNYGYTF. Together with reference TRBV7-2 and TRBJ1-2, the CDR3 gives the full variable domain: GAGVSQSPSNKVTEKGKDVELRCDPISGHTALYWYRQSLGQGLEFLIYFQGNSAPDKSGLPSDRFSAERTGGSVSTLTIQRTQQEDSAVYLCASSLRQEDNYGYTFGSGTRLTVV.

J is TRBJ2-1 and V is TRBV6-5; 10 bases map to TRBD1. The V and J ends lost 7 bases and 4 bases, in that order; junction bases with no gene match: 7. This CDR3 comprises 15 residues. Per germline, CDR1 MNHEY and CDR2 SVGAGI. CDR3 sequence: CASTTRDRGYNEQFF. DNA for the CDR3: TGTGCCAGCACCACCCGGGACAGGGGTTACAATGAGCAGTTCTTC.

The genes are TRBV6-5 and TRBJ2-5, with 8 nucleotides matching TRBD1. V shed 8 bases and J 5 bases; nucleotides not matched to a gene: 7. The CDR3 is made up of 13 amino acids. Germline CDR1 MNHEY, CDR2 SVGAGI. The CDR3 sequence: CASRKTGAETQYF. The CDR3 region has the DNA TGTGCCAGCCGTAAGACAGGGGCCGAGACCCAGTACTTC.

J is TRBJ1-3 and V is TRBV5-5; D is ambiguous. Germline loops: CDR1 SGHKS, CDR2 YYEKEE (reference sequence). This CDR3 spans 16 amino acids. The V and J ends lost 6 bases and 1 base respectively, with 17 bases between them. CDR3 amino acids: CASNLRGLGSGNTIYF. CDR3 bases: TGTGCCAGCAATCTCAGAGGGCTCGGATCTGGAAACACCATATATTTT.

V usage is TRBV5-1 and J usage is TRBJ1-4; 7 nucleotides agree with TRBD1. The CDR3 covers 17 residues. CDR1 SGHRS and CDR2 YFSETQ come from the germline V gene. Losses at the gene ends were 3 bases for V and 8 bases for J; bases not matched to a gene: 16. The CDR3 DNA reads TGCGCCAGCAGCTCAGGAGGGGGCGGATCCCTTGGGGAAAAACTGTTTTTT. As protein: CASSSGGGGSLGEKLFF. The whole variable domain, filled in from reference TRBV5-1 and TRBJ1-4, reads KAGVTQTPRYLIKTRGQQVTLSCSPISGHRSVSWYQQTPGQGLQFLFEYFSETQRNKGNFPGRFSGRQFSNSRSEMNVSTLELGDSALYLCASSSGGGGSLGEKLFFGSGTQLSVL.

This clone was detected only a few times. The gene calls are TRBV2 and TRBJ2-7; no reliable D call. The CDR3 contains 12 residues. The V gene's germline CDR1 is SNHLY and CDR2 FYNNEI. Trimming pared 1 base from V and 6 bases from J, leaving 7 bases between. The CDR3 region is CASSEGPSEQYF. DNA of the CDR3: TGTGCCAGCAGTGAAGGTCCCAGCGAGCAGTACTTC.

The chain links TRBV30 to TRBJ2-7; TRBD1 aligns across 8 bases. Looked up from germline, CDR1 is GTSNPN and CDR2 is SVGIG (reference sequence). The CDR3 has 14 residues. Trimming cost V 4 bases and J 5 bases; bases outside gene matches: 10. CDR3 protein: CAWTLGAGGNEQYF. DNA for the CDR3: TGTGCCTGGACTCTAGGAGCAGGGGGCAACGAGCAGTACTTC.

This clone was detected only once. The rearrangement links TRBV5-1 to TRBJ1-2, with 7 bases aligning to TRBD1. Trimming at V came to 4 bases and at J to 10 bases, leaving 10 bases not matched to a gene. CDR3 length: 13 residues. Germline V CDR1 and CDR2: SGHRS, YFSETQ. CDR3 coding DNA: TGCGCCAGCAGCCCGACAGGGTTTGATGTCTACACCTTC. It codes for CASSPTGFDVYTF.

This rearrangement joins TRBV10-3 to TRBJ2-6; unclear D gene. The CDR3 length is 14 residues. The germline gives CDR1 ENHRY, CDR2 SYGVKD. With 3 bases removed from V and 4 bases from J, the gap between germline ends came to 7 bases. The CDR3 DNA is TGTGCCATCAGTGACCCCTCCGGGGCCAACGTCCTGACTTTC. Its translation is CAISDPSGANVLTF.

The chain employs TRBV2 and TRBJ2-5; 13 positions match TRBD2. Germline lookup yields CDR1 SNHLY and CDR2 FYNNEI. The CDR3 length is 15 residues. Trimming cost V 7 bases and J 5 bases; bases outside gene matches: 7. This CDR3 reads CASTELAGGQETQYF. CDR3 in DNA: TGTGCCAGCACGGAACTAGCGGGGGGGCAGGAGACCCAGTACTTC. Using reference TRBV2 and TRBJ2-5 for the parts outside the CDR3, the full variable domain is EPEVTQTPSHQVTQMGQEVILRCVPISNHLYFYWYRQILGQKVEFLVSFYNNEISEKSEIFDDQFSVERPDGSNFTLKIRSTKLEDSAMYFCASTELAGGQETQYFGPGTRLLVL.

The chain is built from TRBV28 and TRBJ1-1; unclear D gene. CDR1 MDHEN and CDR2 SYDVKM come from the germline V gene. The CDR3 consists of 12 residues. The V gene lost 6 bases and the J gene lost 9 bases, with 14 bases spanning the gap. The CDR3: CASSLGPWQAFF. The CDR3 region has the DNA TGTGCCAGCAGCCTTGGGCCTTGGCAAGCTTTCTTT.

The rearrangement links TRBV5-4 to TRBJ1-2; no definite D call. V lost 0 bases and J lost 3, with 6 bases in between. Germline V gene lookup returns CDR1 SGHNT and CDR2 YYREEE (reference sequence). The CDR3 is made up of 13 amino acids. CDR3 sequence reads: CASSLVGDYGYTF. In DNA, the CDR3 is TGTGCCAGCAGCTTGGTCGGTGACTATGGCTACACCTTC.

The chain employs TRBV2 and TRBJ2-3, with TRBD2 as a possible D gene (5 bases). There are 14 residues in the CDR3. Germline CDR1 reads SNHLY; CDR2 reads FYNNEI. V shed 2 bases and J shed 6 bases, with 12 bases lying between them. The CDR3 DNA follows: TGTGCCAGCAGTGAAAGAGGGAATTTGGATACGCAGTATTTT. This gives the protein CASSERGNLDTQYF.

This clone was detected a few times. The J gene is TRBJ1-1, the V gene TRBV7-8; tentative D call: TRBD1 (6 bases). The CDR3 runs to 15 residues. Germline V CDR1 and CDR2: SGHVS, FQNEAQ. Trimming cost V 0 bases and J 1 base, with 9 bases left between them. The CDR3 region is CASSLATGRNTEAFF. Here the CDR3 DNA reads TGTGCCAGCAGCTTAGCTACAGGGAGGAACACTGAAGCTTTCTTT.

This chain connects TRBV9 to TRBJ2-2, with D perhaps matching TRBD2 (6 bases). Trimming removed 0 bases from V and 2 bases from J, with 11 bases in between. CDR1 and CDR2 from the germline V gene are SGDLS and YYNGEE. The CDR3 contains 16 residues. The CDR3, as DNA: TGTGCCAGCAGCGTAGAGGGGACTCCAAACACCGGGGAGCTGTTTTTT. Translated, it gives CASSVEGTPNTGELFF.

The rearrangement joins TRBV9 to TRBJ2-1, with 12 positions matching TRBD1. The CDR3 contains 17 residues. The trim removed 4 bases at V and 8 bases at J, leaving 13 bases unmatched. Germline loops: CDR1 SGDLS, CDR2 YYNGEE. The CDR3 DNA follows: TGTGCCAGCAGCAGAGTTTTAACCGGGACAGGGGGCTATGAGCAGTTCTTC. This translates into CASSRVLTGTGGYEQFF. Filled out from reference TRBV9 and TRBJ2-1, the complete variable domain reads DSGVTQTPKHLITATGQRVTLRCSPRSGDLSVYWYQQSLDQGLQFLIQYYNGEERAKGNILERFSAQQFPDLHSELNLSSLELGDSALYFCASSRVLTGTGGYEQFFGPGTRLTVL.

This sequence joins TRBV2 and TRBJ1-2; a possible D gene is TRBD1 (6 bases). The ends were cut back, 1 base at V and 1 base at J, with 13 bases in the middle. Germline V lookup: CDR1 SNHLY, CDR2 FYNNEI. CDR3 size: 16 residues. CDR3 coding DNA: TGTGCCAGCAGTGAAGTGGGGGCTCCGCGTAACTATGGCTACACCTTC. This sequence encodes CASSEVGAPRNYGYTF. The complete variable domain, with remaining parts taken from reference TRBV2 and TRBJ1-2, reads EPEVTQTPSHQVTQMGQEVILRCVPISNHLYFYWYRQILGQKVEFLVSFYNNEISEKSEIFDDQFSVERPDGSNFTLKIRSTKLEDSAMYFCASSEVGAPRNYGYTFGSGTRLTVV.

The chain has TRBV6-5 and TRBJ1-3; weak D call: TRBD1 (5 bases). The germline gives CDR1 MNHEY, CDR2 SVGAGI. V was clipped by 4 bases and J by 6 bases, with 13 bases between them. The length of the CDR3 is 14 residues. The DNA of the CDR3 is TGTGCCAGCAGTTCTCAGGGTAGAGAAAACACCATATATTTT. This sequence encodes CASSSQGRENTIYF.

This chain uses TRBV25-1 with TRBJ1-6, with 7 nucleotides matching TRBD1. V lost 3 bases and J lost 9; bases outside the gene matches: 2. The CDR3 has 13 amino acids. Germline CDR1 and CDR2: MGHDK and SYGVNS. CDR3 DNA: TGTGCCAGCAGTGAGACAGGGCTTTCACCCCTCCACTTT. This gives the protein CASSETGLSPLHF.